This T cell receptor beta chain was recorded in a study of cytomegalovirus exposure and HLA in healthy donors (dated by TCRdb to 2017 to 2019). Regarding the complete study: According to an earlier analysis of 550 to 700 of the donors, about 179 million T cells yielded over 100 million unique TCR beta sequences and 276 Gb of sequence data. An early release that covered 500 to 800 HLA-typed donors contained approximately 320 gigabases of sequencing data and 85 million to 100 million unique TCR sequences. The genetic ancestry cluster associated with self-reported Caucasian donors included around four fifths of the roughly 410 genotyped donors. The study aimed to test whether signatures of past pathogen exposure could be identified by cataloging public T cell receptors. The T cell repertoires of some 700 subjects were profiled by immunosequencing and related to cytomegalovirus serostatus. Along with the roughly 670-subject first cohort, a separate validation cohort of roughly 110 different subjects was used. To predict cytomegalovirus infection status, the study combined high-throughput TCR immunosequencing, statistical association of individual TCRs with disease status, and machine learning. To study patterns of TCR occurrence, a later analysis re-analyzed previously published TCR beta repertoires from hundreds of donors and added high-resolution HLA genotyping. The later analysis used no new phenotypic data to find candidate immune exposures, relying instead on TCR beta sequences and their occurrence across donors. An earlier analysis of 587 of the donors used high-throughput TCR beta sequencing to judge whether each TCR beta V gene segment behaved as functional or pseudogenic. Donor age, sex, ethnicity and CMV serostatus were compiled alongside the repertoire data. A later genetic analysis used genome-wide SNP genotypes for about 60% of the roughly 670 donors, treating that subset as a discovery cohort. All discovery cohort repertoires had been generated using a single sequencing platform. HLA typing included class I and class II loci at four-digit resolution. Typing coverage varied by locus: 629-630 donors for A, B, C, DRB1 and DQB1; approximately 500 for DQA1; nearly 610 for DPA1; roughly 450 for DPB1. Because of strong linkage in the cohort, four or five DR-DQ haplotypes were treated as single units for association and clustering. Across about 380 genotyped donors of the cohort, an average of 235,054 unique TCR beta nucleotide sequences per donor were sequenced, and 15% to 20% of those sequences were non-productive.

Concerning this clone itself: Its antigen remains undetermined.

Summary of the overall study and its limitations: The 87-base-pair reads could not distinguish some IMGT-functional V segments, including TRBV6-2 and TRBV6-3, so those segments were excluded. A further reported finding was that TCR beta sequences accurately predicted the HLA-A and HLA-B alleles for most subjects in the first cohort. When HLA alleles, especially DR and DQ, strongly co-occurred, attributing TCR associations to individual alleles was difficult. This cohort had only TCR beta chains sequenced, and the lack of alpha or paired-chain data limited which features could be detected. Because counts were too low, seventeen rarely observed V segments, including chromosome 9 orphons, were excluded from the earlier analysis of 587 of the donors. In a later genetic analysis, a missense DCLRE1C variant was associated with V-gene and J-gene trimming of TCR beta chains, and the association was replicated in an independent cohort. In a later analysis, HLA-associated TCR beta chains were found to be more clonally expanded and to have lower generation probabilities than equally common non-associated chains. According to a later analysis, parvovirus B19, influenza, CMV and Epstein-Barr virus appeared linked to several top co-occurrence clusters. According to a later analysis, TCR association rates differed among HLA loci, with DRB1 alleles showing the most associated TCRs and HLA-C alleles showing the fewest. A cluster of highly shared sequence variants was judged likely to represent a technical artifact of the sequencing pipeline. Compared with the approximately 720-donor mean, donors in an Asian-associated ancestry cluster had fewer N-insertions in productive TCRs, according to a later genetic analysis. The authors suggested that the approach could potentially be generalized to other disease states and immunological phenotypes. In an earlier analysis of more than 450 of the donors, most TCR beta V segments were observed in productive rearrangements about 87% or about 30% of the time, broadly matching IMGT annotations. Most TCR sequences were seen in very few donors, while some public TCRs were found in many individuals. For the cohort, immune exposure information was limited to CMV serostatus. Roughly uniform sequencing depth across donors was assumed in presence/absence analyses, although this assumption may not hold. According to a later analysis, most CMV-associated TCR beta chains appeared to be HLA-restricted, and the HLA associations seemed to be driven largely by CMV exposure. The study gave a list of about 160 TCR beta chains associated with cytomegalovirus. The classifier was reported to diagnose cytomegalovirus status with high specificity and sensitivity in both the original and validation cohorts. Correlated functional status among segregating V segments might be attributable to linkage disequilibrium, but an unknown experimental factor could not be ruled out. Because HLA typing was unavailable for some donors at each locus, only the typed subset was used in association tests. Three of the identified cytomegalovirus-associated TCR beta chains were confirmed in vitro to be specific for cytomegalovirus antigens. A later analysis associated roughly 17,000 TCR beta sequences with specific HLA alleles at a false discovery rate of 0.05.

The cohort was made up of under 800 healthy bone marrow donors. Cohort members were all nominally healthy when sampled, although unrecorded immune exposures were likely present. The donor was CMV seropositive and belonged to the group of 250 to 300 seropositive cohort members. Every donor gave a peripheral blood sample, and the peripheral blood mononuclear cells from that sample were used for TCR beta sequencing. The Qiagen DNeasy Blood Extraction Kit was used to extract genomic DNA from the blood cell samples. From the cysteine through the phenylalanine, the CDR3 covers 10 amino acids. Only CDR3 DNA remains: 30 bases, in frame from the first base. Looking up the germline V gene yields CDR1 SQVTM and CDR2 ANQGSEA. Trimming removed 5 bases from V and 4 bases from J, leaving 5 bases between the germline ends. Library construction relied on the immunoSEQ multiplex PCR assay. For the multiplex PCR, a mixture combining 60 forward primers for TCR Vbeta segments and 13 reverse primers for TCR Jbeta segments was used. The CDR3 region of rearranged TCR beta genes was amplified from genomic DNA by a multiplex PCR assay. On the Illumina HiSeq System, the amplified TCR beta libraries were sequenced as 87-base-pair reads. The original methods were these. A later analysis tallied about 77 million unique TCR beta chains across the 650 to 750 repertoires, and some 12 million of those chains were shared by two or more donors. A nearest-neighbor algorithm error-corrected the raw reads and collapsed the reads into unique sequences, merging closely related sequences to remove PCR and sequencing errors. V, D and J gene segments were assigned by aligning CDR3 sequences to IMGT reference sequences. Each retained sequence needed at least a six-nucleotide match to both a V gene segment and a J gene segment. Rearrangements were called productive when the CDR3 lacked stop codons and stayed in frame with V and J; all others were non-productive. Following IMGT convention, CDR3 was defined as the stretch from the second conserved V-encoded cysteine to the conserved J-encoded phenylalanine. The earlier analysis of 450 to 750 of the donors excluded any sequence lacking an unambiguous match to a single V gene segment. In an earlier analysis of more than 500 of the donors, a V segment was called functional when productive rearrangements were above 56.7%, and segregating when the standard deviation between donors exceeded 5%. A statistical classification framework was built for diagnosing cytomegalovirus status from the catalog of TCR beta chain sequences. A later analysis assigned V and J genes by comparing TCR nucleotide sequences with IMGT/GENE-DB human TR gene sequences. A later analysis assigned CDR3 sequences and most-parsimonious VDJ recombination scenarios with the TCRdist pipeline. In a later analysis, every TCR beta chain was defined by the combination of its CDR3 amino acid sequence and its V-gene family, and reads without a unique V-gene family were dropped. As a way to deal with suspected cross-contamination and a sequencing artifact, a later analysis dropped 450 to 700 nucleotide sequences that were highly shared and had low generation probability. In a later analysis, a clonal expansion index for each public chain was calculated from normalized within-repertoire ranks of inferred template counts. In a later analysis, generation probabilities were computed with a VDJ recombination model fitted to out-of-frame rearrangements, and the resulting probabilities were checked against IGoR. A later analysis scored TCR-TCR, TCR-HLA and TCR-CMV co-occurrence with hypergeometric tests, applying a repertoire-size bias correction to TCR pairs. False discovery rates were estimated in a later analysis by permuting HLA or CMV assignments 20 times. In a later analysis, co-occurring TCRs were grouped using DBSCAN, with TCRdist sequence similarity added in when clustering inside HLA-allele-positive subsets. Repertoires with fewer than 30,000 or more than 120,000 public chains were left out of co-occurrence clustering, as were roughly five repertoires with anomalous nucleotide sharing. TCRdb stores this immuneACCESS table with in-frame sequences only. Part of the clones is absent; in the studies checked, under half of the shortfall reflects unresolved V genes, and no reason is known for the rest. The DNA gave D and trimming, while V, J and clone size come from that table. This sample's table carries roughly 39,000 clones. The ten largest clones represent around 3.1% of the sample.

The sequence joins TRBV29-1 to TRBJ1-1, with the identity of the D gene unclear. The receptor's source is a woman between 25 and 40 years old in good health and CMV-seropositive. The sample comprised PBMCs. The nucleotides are TGCAGCGTTATCGGCACTGAAGCTTTCTTT. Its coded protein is CSVIGTEAFF.